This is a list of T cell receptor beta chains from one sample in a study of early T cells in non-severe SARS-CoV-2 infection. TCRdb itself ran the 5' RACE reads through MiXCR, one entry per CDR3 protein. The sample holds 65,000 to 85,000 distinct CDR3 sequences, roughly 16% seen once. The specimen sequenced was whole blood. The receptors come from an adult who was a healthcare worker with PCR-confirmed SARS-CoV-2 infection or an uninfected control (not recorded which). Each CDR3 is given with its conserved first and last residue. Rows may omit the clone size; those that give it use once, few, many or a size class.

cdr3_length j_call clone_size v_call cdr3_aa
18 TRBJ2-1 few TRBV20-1 CSARVEGGNPYSYNEQFF
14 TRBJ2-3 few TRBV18 CASSPAESTDTQYF
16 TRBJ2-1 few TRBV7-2 CASSLGGTSKYNEQFF
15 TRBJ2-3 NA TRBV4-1 CASSLPSGKTDTQYF
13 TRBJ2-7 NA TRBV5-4 CASSRTGVNEQYF
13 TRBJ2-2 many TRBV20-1 CSAYDFTTGELFF
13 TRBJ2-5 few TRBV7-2 CASSWTGPETQYF
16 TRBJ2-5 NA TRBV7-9 CASSPIFGQLQETQYF
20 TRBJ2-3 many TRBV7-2 CASSLFSGGRLAGGTDTQYF
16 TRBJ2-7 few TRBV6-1 CASTPSGTSGSYEQYF
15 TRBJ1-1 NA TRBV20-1 CSARDLGATNTEAFF
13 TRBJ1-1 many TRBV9 CASSPRRDTEAFF
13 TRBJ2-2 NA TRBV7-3 CASSVPGTGELFF
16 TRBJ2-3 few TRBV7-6 CASSSRTGSLADTQYF
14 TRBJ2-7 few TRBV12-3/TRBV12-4 CASSFGGRAYEQYF
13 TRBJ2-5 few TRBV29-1 CSVEVRYRETQYF
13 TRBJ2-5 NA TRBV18 CASSPTLQETQYF
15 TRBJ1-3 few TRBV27 CASSLFGGNGNTIYF
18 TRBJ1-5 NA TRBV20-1 CSAREPGQGRIRDQPQHF
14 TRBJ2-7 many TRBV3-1 CASSQGDTRSEQYF
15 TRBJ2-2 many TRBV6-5 CASSYSTTNTGELFF
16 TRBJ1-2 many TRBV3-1 CASSQDGRRLQDGYTF
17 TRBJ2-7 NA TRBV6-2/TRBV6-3 CASSYSFLSVSSYEQYF
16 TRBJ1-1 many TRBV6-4 CASSVSFTRGITEAFF
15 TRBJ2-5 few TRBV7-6 CASSTGQGAGETQYF
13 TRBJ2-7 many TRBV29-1 CSVEVLNDYEQYF
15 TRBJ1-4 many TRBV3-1 CASSPRGGEVEKLFF
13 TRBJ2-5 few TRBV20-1 CSASVGGQETQYF